At least ten counts were recorded for the clone carrying this TCR beta chain. The entry originates in a study of T cells after yellow fever vaccination. Overall study: Researchers used SMART-Seq v4 Ultra Low Input to prepare fractions that had low cell numbers. Study-wide results and caveats: Weaker overall, the secondary response nonetheless peaked faster (day 5 versus 15).

From the 5' RACE reads, TCRdb called clonotypes with MiXCR, one entry per CDR3 protein. The top ten hold 15% of the sample, which has about 45,000 distinct CDR3 sequences, roughly 7% seen once. The germline gives CDR1 MDHEN, CDR2 SYDVKM. The CDR3 extends over 13 amino acids. With 6 bases removed from V and 3 bases from J, the gap between germline ends came to 12 bases. The sample was CD8+ T cells not binding an NS4B(214-222) dextramer, sorted from PBMCs, taken 45 days after the yellow fever booster vaccination. This TCR derives from a man aged 25 to 40 who received the YFV17D yellow fever vaccine. This sequence joins TRBV28 and TRBJ2-7; D unclear. The DNA of the CDR3 is TGTGCCAGCAGCCGCCCGGACCACTACGAGCAGTACTTC. It is translated as CASSRPDHYEQYF.